Listed below are T cell receptor beta chains from one sample, sequenced in a study of CD8 T cells in ankylosing spondylitis. Via MiXCR, TCRdb re-called the 5' RACE reads, giving one row per CDR3 protein. The data show about 160,000 distinct CDR3 sequences, 9.8% seen once. The material sequenced was blood, either unsorted or a sorted T cell fraction (not recorded which). These receptors were obtained from a female donor with ankylosing spondylitis or in good health (not recorded which). Both conserved end residues are part of each CDR3. The order of the fields is CDR3 DNA, CDR3 protein, CDR3 length, V gene, J gene, clone size, D gene. The D gene is left open where the match is weak. Only some rows state a clone size, as once, few, many or a class for expanded clones.

cdr3_nt: TGTGCCAGCAGCCCCGGGACGGTGGGTTACGAGCAGTACTTC
cdr3_aa: CASSPGTVGYEQYF
cdr3_length: 14
v_call: TRBV5-4
j_call: TRBJ2-7
clone_size: few
d_call: .

cdr3_nt: TGTGCCAGCAGCACCTCCCGGGGGATCTACGAGCAGTACTTC
cdr3_aa: CASSTSRGIYEQYF
cdr3_length: 14
v_call: TRBV7-9
j_call: TRBJ2-7
clone_size: few
d_call: .

cdr3_nt: TGTGCCAGCAGTCACTCCCCTGGGGGCGGGGAGCTGTTTTTT
cdr3_aa: CASSHSPGGGELFF
cdr3_length: 14
v_call: TRBV6-2/TRBV6-3
j_call: TRBJ2-2
clone_size: few
d_call: .

cdr3_nt: TGTGCCAGCAGTTTCCGAAGGAACACTGAAGCTTTCTTT
cdr3_aa: CASSFRRNTEAFF
cdr3_length: 13
v_call: TRBV12-3/TRBV12-4
j_call: TRBJ1-1
clone_size: many
d_call: .

cdr3_nt: TGTGCCAGCAGCGTAGGGGGCGGGAGGGCCAATGAGCAGTTCTTC
cdr3_aa: CASSVGGGRANEQFF
cdr3_length: 15
v_call: TRBV9
j_call: TRBJ2-1
clone_size: few
d_call: TRBD2

cdr3_nt: TGCGCCAGCAGCCAAGACCCGGGGGGGGCCTACGAGCAGTACTTC
cdr3_aa: CASSQDPGGAYEQYF
cdr3_length: 15
v_call: TRBV4-1
j_call: TRBJ2-7
clone_size: .
d_call: TRBD2

cdr3_nt: TGTGCCTGGGGTCCGGGACTAGCGGCTGAGTTCTTC
cdr3_aa: CAWGPGLAAEFF
cdr3_length: 12
v_call: TRBV30
j_call: TRBJ2-1
clone_size: .
d_call: TRBD2

cdr3_nt: TGTGCCAGCAGCTTCGGGATGGGCTGGCGCCTGTTTTTT
cdr3_aa: CASSFGMGWRLFF
cdr3_length: 13
v_call: TRBV12-3/TRBV12-4
j_call: TRBJ1-4
clone_size: many
d_call: .

cdr3_nt: TGTGCCATCAGTGAGCGAGCCAGCGGGAGTTCAGGGGAGCTGTTTTTT
cdr3_aa: CAISERASGSSGELFF
cdr3_length: 16
v_call: TRBV10-3
j_call: TRBJ2-2
clone_size: .
d_call: TRBD2

cdr3_nt: TGTGCCACCTCTGGGAGAACTAGCGAAGGCCACGAGCAGTACTTC
cdr3_aa: CATSGRTSEGHEQYF
cdr3_length: 15
v_call: TRBV10-3
j_call: TRBJ2-7
clone_size: many
d_call: TRBD2

cdr3_nt: TGCGCCAGCAGCCAAGATCCCCGTTTAGGGGGAGGTTACGAGCAGTACTTC
cdr3_aa: CASSQDPRLGGGYEQYF
cdr3_length: 17
v_call: TRBV4-3
j_call: TRBJ2-7
clone_size: many
d_call: .

cdr3_nt: TGTGCCACCAGCAGAGTGCGGGCTAACACCGGGGAGCTGTTTTTT
cdr3_aa: CATSRVRANTGELFF
cdr3_length: 15
v_call: TRBV15
j_call: TRBJ2-2
clone_size: few
d_call: .

cdr3_nt: TGCAGTGCTAGAGGGGGGCTTCGGGATGAGCAGTTCTTC
cdr3_aa: CSARGGLRDEQFF
cdr3_length: 13
v_call: TRBV20-1
j_call: TRBJ2-1
clone_size: .
d_call: .

cdr3_nt: TGTGCCAGCACGCTAGCTTCCGGGAACCCCTACGAGCAGTACTTC
cdr3_aa: CASTLASGNPYEQYF
cdr3_length: 15
v_call: TRBV14
j_call: TRBJ2-7
clone_size: few
d_call: .

cdr3_nt: TGTGCCAGCAGTTGGGGCTCGGGGGTAGTCTTC
cdr3_aa: CASSWGSGVVF
cdr3_length: 11
v_call: TRBV12-3/TRBV12-4
j_call: TRBJ1-2
clone_size: many
d_call: .

cdr3_nt: TGTGCCTGGACCCCCGGCGAGGTCTACAATGAGCAGTTCTTC
cdr3_aa: CAWTPGEVYNEQFF
cdr3_length: 14
v_call: TRBV30
j_call: TRBJ2-1
clone_size: .
d_call: .

cdr3_nt: TGCAGTGCTACAATCGAACTAGCGGTGATAGACAATGAGCAGTTCTTC
cdr3_aa: CSATIELAVIDNEQFF
cdr3_length: 16
v_call: TRBV20-1
j_call: TRBJ2-1
clone_size: few
d_call: TRBD2

cdr3_nt: TGTGCCAGCCAAATGAGGGGCCGATTTGTCTACGAGCAGTACTTC
cdr3_aa: CASQMRGRFVYEQYF
cdr3_length: 15
v_call: TRBV14
j_call: TRBJ2-7
clone_size: medium-sized
d_call: .

cdr3_nt: TGTGCCAGCAGCCCCCAGGGGAATGAGCAGTTCTTC
cdr3_aa: CASSPQGNEQFF
cdr3_length: 12
v_call: TRBV3-1
j_call: TRBJ2-1
clone_size: many
d_call: .

cdr3_nt: TGTGCCAGCAGCTTTTTGGCGGGAAGCACAGATACGCAGTATTTT
cdr3_aa: CASSFLAGSTDTQYF
cdr3_length: 15
v_call: TRBV7-9
j_call: TRBJ2-3
clone_size: .
d_call: .

cdr3_nt: TGCGCCAGCAGCCTCCAGGAGAGGTCGCACACTGAAGCTTTCTTT
cdr3_aa: CASSLQERSHTEAFF
cdr3_length: 15
v_call: TRBV4-1
j_call: TRBJ1-1
clone_size: few
d_call: .

cdr3_nt: TGTGCCAGCAGCCGCCGGAGAGGCAGTCGGTACGAGCAGTACTTC
cdr3_aa: CASSRRRGSRYEQYF
cdr3_length: 15
v_call: TRBV7-9
j_call: TRBJ2-7
clone_size: few
d_call: .

cdr3_nt: TGCGCCAGCAGTGTTAGCGAGAGCTCCTACGAGCAGTACTTC
cdr3_aa: CASSVSESSYEQYF
cdr3_length: 14
v_call: TRBV10-2
j_call: TRBJ2-7
clone_size: .
d_call: .

cdr3_nt: TGCGCCAGCAGCTTGGTGGGCGGGACCAAAAACATTCAGTACTTC
cdr3_aa: CASSLVGGTKNIQYF
cdr3_length: 15
v_call: TRBV5-1
j_call: TRBJ2-4
clone_size: .
d_call: .

cdr3_nt: TGCAGCGTTGAAGACCTGACCAATGAGCAGTTCTTC
cdr3_aa: CSVEDLTNEQFF
cdr3_length: 12
v_call: TRBV29-1
j_call: TRBJ2-1
clone_size: many
d_call: .

cdr3_nt: TGTGCCAGCAGTTCCTCGGGACCCAGATACACCGGGGAGCTGTTTTTT
cdr3_aa: CASSSSGPRYTGELFF
cdr3_length: 16
v_call: TRBV6-5
j_call: TRBJ2-2
clone_size: few
d_call: .

cdr3_nt: TGTGCCAGCAGCTTATCCAGCGGGACTTACCTAGGCTCCTACAATGAGCAGTTCTTC
cdr3_aa: CASSLSSGTYLGSYNEQFF
cdr3_length: 19
v_call: TRBV11-2
j_call: TRBJ2-1
clone_size: few
d_call: TRBD2

cdr3_nt: TGCAGCGCCCCGGGTACACCTGAGTCAACCTATGGCTACACCTTC
cdr3_aa: CSAPGTPESTYGYTF
cdr3_length: 15
v_call: TRBV29-1
j_call: TRBJ1-2
clone_size: many
d_call: .

cdr3_nt: TGCAGTGCTAGCTCTGGAGGAGAGCCCCAGCATTTT
cdr3_aa: CSASSGGEPQHF
cdr3_length: 12
v_call: TRBV20-1
j_call: TRBJ1-5
clone_size: many
d_call: .

cdr3_nt: TGCGCCAGCAGTCAATCACCCCTTCGGGCTAGCTGGGAGACCCAGTACTTC
cdr3_aa: CASSQSPLRASWETQYF
cdr3_length: 17
v_call: TRBV23-1
j_call: TRBJ2-5
clone_size: .
d_call: .

cdr3_nt: TGCGCCAGCAGCCAAGCTCTGCGACCCACCGGGGAGCTGTTTTTT
cdr3_aa: CASSQALRPTGELFF
cdr3_length: 15
v_call: TRBV4-3
j_call: TRBJ2-2
clone_size: .
d_call: .

cdr3_nt: TGCGCCAGCAGCCTCGTCCCAGGAGACGAGCAGTACTTC
cdr3_aa: CASSLVPGDEQYF
cdr3_length: 13
v_call: TRBV4-3
j_call: TRBJ2-7
clone_size: .
d_call: .

cdr3_nt: TGTGCCAGCAGTTATAGTTTGTTGGGGGAGCTGTTTTTT
cdr3_aa: CASSYSLLGELFF
cdr3_length: 13
v_call: TRBV6-2/TRBV6-3
j_call: TRBJ2-2
clone_size: few
d_call: .

cdr3_nt: TGTGCCAGCAGCTTAAGGACTAGCGGGATCGAGACCCAGTACTTC
cdr3_aa: CASSLRTSGIETQYF
cdr3_length: 15
v_call: TRBV7-3
j_call: TRBJ2-5
clone_size: .
d_call: TRBD2

cdr3_nt: TGTGCCAGCTCACCACCGGGGACCTCGAGAGATACGCAGTATTTT
cdr3_aa: CASSPPGTSRDTQYF
cdr3_length: 15
v_call: TRBV18
j_call: TRBJ2-3
clone_size: .
d_call: .

cdr3_nt: TGTGCCAGCAGTTTATCGCTGGTCGGCGAGCAGTACTTC
cdr3_aa: CASSLSLVGEQYF
cdr3_length: 13
v_call: TRBV27
j_call: TRBJ2-7
clone_size: .
d_call: .

cdr3_nt: TGTGCCAGCAGTGAATCGGGACAGGAAGGGAACACTGAAGCTTTCTTT
cdr3_aa: CASSESGQEGNTEAFF
cdr3_length: 16
v_call: TRBV2
j_call: TRBJ1-1
clone_size: .
d_call: TRBD1

cdr3_nt: TGCGCCAGCAGCTTGGTCGGTAGTTGGAGCACAGATACGCAGTATTTT
cdr3_aa: CASSLVGSWSTDTQYF
cdr3_length: 16
v_call: TRBV5-1
j_call: TRBJ2-3
clone_size: .
d_call: .

cdr3_nt: TGTGCCAGCAGCTTAACAGGGGGCGAGTTTTACAATGAGCAGTTCTTC
cdr3_aa: CASSLTGGEFYNEQFF
cdr3_length: 16
v_call: TRBV7-3
j_call: TRBJ2-1
clone_size: .
d_call: TRBD1

cdr3_nt: TGTGCCAGCAGCCAAGATGGCTTAGGAACGGTTTCCTACAATGAGCAGTTCTTC
cdr3_aa: CASSQDGLGTVSYNEQFF
cdr3_length: 18
v_call: TRBV3-1
j_call: TRBJ2-1
clone_size: few
d_call: .

cdr3_nt: TGTGCCACCAGCAGAGTGAACCGCCTCTCTGGAAACACCATATATTTT
cdr3_aa: CATSRVNRLSGNTIYF
cdr3_length: 16
v_call: TRBV15
j_call: TRBJ1-3
clone_size: .
d_call: .

cdr3_nt: TGCGCCAGCAGCCAAGACCGCCAGGGGAATCAGCCCCAGCATTTT
cdr3_aa: CASSQDRQGNQPQHF
cdr3_length: 15
v_call: TRBV4-3
j_call: TRBJ1-5
clone_size: .
d_call: .

cdr3_nt: TGCAGTGCTAGAGATGGTCTAGCGGGCTACGAGCAGTACTTC
cdr3_aa: CSARDGLAGYEQYF
cdr3_length: 14
v_call: TRBV20-1
j_call: TRBJ2-7
clone_size: few
d_call: TRBD2

cdr3_nt: TGTGCCAGCAGCTCCACCGGGAGAGGGTACGAGCAGTACTTC
cdr3_aa: CASSSTGRGYEQYF
cdr3_length: 14
v_call: TRBV7-9
j_call: TRBJ2-7
clone_size: .
d_call: .

cdr3_nt: TGTGCCAGCAGCTCGACTCCTACGGAGGAAAAACTGTTTTTT
cdr3_aa: CASSSTPTEEKLFF
cdr3_length: 14
v_call: TRBV7-9
j_call: TRBJ1-4
clone_size: many
d_call: .

cdr3_nt: TGTGCCAGCAGCTACCCCAGGGGGGCCACTAGCACAGATACGCAGTATTTT
cdr3_aa: CASSYPRGATSTDTQYF
cdr3_length: 17
v_call: TRBV7-9
j_call: TRBJ2-3
clone_size: few
d_call: .

cdr3_nt: TGTGCCAGCAAGGTAGCGGGCCAAGAGACCCAGTACTTC
cdr3_aa: CASKVAGQETQYF
cdr3_length: 13
v_call: TRBV6-6
j_call: TRBJ2-5
clone_size: many
d_call: TRBD2

cdr3_nt: TGTGCTAGTGGTTTGGGCGGCTATGGCTACACCTTC
cdr3_aa: CASGLGGYGYTF
cdr3_length: 12
v_call: TRBV12-5
j_call: TRBJ1-2
clone_size: few
d_call: .

cdr3_nt: TGTGCTAGCAGCCCGACCCCTAGCTCCTACAATGAGCAGTTCTTC
cdr3_aa: CASSPTPSSYNEQFF
cdr3_length: 15
v_call: TRBV7-7
j_call: TRBJ2-1
clone_size: many
d_call: .

cdr3_nt: TGTGCCAGCAGCCTGGGACCCCTGAACACTGAAGCTTTCTTT
cdr3_aa: CASSLGPLNTEAFF
cdr3_length: 14
v_call: TRBV7-9
j_call: TRBJ1-1
clone_size: many
d_call: .

cdr3_nt: TGCGCCAGCAGCCAAGTGGGGCAGGAAGGCTACACCTTC
cdr3_aa: CASSQVGQEGYTF
cdr3_length: 13
v_call: TRBV4-1
j_call: TRBJ1-2
clone_size: .
d_call: .

cdr3_nt: TGTGCCAGCAGCCCGGACAGGACTAATTCACCCCTCCACTTT
cdr3_aa: CASSPDRTNSPLHF
cdr3_length: 14
v_call: TRBV12-3/TRBV12-4
j_call: TRBJ1-6
clone_size: many
d_call: TRBD1

cdr3_nt: TGTGCCAGCAGTTCCCACAGGTCTATCTACGAGCAGTACTTC
cdr3_aa: CASSSHRSIYEQYF
cdr3_length: 14
v_call: TRBV28
j_call: TRBJ2-7
clone_size: many
d_call: .